Sequencing of this T cell receptor beta chain was carried out in a study of T cells in Graves' hyperthyroidism and ophthalmopathy (dated by TCRdb to about 2019). Regarding the complete study: Peripheral blood was sampled at the time of initial diagnosis, prior to any treatment. A discovery cohort of roughly 96 patients, about 44 with Graves' ophthalmopathy and fewer than 65 with stable Graves' hyperthyroidism, was used to find distinguishing TCR V-J signatures. Prospective prediction of ophthalmopathy was tested in an independent validation cohort of fewer than 20 hyperthyroidism patients and around 16 patients who later progressed to ophthalmopathy. The 100 or so discovery patients were randomly split 7:3 into training and test sets. In six Graves' hyperthyroidism patients, the study also compared T-cell repertoires from thyroid tissue with T-cell repertoires from blood. Following sampling, methimazole starting at 30 mg daily was given to hyperthyroidism patients, and high-dose intravenous methylprednisolone was given to ophthalmopathy patients. The paper describes TCR Vbeta CDR3 sequencing of some 130 peripheral blood samples, made up of roughly 40 ophthalmopathy patients, roughly 80 hyperthyroidism patients and 17 progressor patients. Broader findings and caveats from the paper: Sample size was not statistically predetermined, and blinding of investigators to group allocation was not performed. Blood samples also contained most of the expanded thyroid clonotypes (frequency above 0.001), which suggests that blood repertoires may reflect thyroid immune responses. In validation, the model predicted progression to ophthalmopathy a median of roughly six months before onset, with 65% to 71% sensitivity and more than 72% specificity. In cross-validation, a model built on a 13 V-J signature told ophthalmopathy apart from stable hyperthyroidism with 85% to 90% sensitivity and 81% to 82% specificity, and in testing the same model reached 80%/75%.

Via the germline V gene, CDR1 is SQVTM and CDR2 ANQGSEA. The trim is 2 bases for V and 5 bases for J, with a gap of 18 bases between the germline ends. The CDR3 measures 15 amino acids from cysteine to phenylalanine. CDR3 DNA only is kept here, 45 bases in frame from base 1. Ophthalmopathy patients had moderately to severely active disease, with a Clinical Activity Score of 3 or more, a NOSPECS grade of 4 or more, and a disease duration of less than 3 months. Exclusion was applied to patients with uncontrolled infections, other autoimmune diseases, pregnancy or lactation. Diagnoses relied on clinical symptoms, serum thyroxine and TRAb, thyroid ultrasound and orbital computed tomography. PBMCs were separated from 7.5 to 10 ml of fresh peripheral blood using Ficoll-Paque density gradient centrifugation. Trizol reagent was used to extract total RNA, and RNA quality was then checked on an Agilent 2100 Bioanalyzer.

Amplification of TCR beta CDR3 regions was carried out from RNA transcripts. The TCR CDR3 was subjected to a first round of RT-PCR using the HTBI primer set and the Qiagen OneStep RT-PCR kit. Libraries were constructed in a second round of multiplex PCR, after which size selection and purification were carried out. Paired-end sequencing of the libraries was performed with 100 bp reads on an Illumina HiSeq2000. For the original study's pipeline: SOAPnuke was used to process the raw data, with reads discarded if the reads contained adapters or uncalled bases, had a mean Phred below 15, or lacked an exact constant-primer or identifier match. COPE v1.2.5 was used to merge high-quality paired reads, and clonotypes were defined as unique nucleotide sequences. Clonotypes were aligned to IMGT TRBV, TRBD and TRBJ reference segments using MiTCR v1.1. Only V-J combinations with frequency above 0.0001, covering 99% to 99.2% of repertoires, were analysed. A TCS score was defined as the ratio of F50 (clonal expansion) to E x V (chaos), with BLOSUM62-based TCRdist applied between CDR3 peptides within each V-J. Welch's t-statistics and random forest reduced fewer than 600 V-J features to under 15, which were used in a naive Bayes classifier (R e1071). TCRdb redid the processing of the public reads, applying fastp at Q25 and MiXCR, and retained in-frame beta chains. Each CDR3 protein appears once, grouped with its most common genes and DNA. TCRdb's processing, not the authors', yielded these V and J calls. For this sample the table gives fewer than 250,000 distinct CDR3 sequences, of which about 24% were detected only once. The ten largest clones take up roughly 32% of the sample.

Points on this clonotype: No antigen is known for it. No much larger clone is present one base from it, and per-base qualities are unavailable.

The TCR sequence derives from a woman aged 40 to 55 with Graves' ophthalmopathy. The V and J genes are TRBV29-1 and TRBJ2-5; a tentative D call is TRBD1 (5 bases match). The sample was blood. CDR3 region: CSVESAGNYVETQYF. The nucleotides read TGCAGCGTTGAAAGCGCAGGGAATTACGTGGAGACCCAGTACTTC.